Described below is a single T cell receptor (beta chain) sequence and its context. Its antigen is currently unknown. This CDR3 has 14 amino acids. Trimming removed 4 bases at V and 6 bases at J, with 13 bases between. Germline CDR1 and CDR2: MNHEY and SMNVEV (reference sequence). TCR sequencing used cDNA made by reverse transcription of extracted RNA. Clones were read by immunoSEQ multiplex PCR, and TCRdb kept only the in-frame ones, dropping some. The sample includes about 200,000 clones, 64% of them seen just once. The sample's treatment: oral pan-JAK inhibitor, 5-10 mg twice daily. The source of the sample is a study of CD8+ T cells in alopecia areata. Study at large: Severity was scored as percentage of affected scalp area in treated patients. The study's findings and limits: Resident alphabeta T-cell populations of normal skin are likewise subject to sequencing in scalp samples. Uncertain still, given a single nonresponder, is whether baseline CD8+ expansion links to response.

V usage is TRBV27 and J usage is TRBJ2-1, with D perhaps matching TRBD2 (6 bases). The TCR originated in a human donor with alopecia areata. The sample here was CD4+ T cells sorted from blood, taken at week 49, from a patient treated with tofacitinib. CDR3: CASSSTSLGNEQFF. In DNA, the CDR3 is TGTGCCAGCAGTTCGACTAGTTTAGGCAATGAGCAGTTCTTC.